This paragraph covers one TCR beta chain sequence. Its matching antigen is unknown. One end of the junction is discordant with germline, which a read error may explain. The sample originates from a study of shared clonotypes between healthy human individuals. For the study at large: Three plates each covered CD4 naive and memory; CD8 naive two, CD8 memory one. Findings of the study overall: The four-donor shared clonotypes exceeded non-shared clonotypes in generation probability, with non-shared ones scoring lower.

At deep level, the assay was performed. Once extracted for a subset, genomic DNA was divided evenly among several immunoSEQ plates. The data were produced by immunoSEQ multiplex PCR, yet TCRdb's version contains in-frame clones alone and is incomplete. The data contain around 1.6 million clones, around 98% of them seen just once; the ten biggest clones take up about 0.45%. This CDR3 has 12 residues. CDR1 is SNHLY and CDR2 is FYNNEI in the germline V gene. Material for sequencing was naive CD4+ T cells sorted from blood. Noted subset: CD45RA+ positively selected. The chain couples TRBV2 to TRBJ2-2; D not resolved. The source of this sequence is a man aged 25-45 years in good health. The CDR3 nucleotides are TGTGCCAGCAGTCTAGGCACCCGGGAGCTGTTTTTT. Amino acid sequence: CASSLGTRELFF.